The clone carrying this TCR beta chain was counted at least ten times. Its specificity is not known. This specimen belongs to a study of regulatory T cells in long-lasting Graves disease. Study findings and constraints: Persistent Graves' patients possessed reduced TCR diversity relative to recently diagnosed ones. Gene preferences differed: TRBV28, TRBJ1-2, TRBJ2-5 in persistent cases. Among the persistent patients, 2,741 public clonotypes were shared, more than the 750 to 1,000 shared among new patients.

Researchers made TCR beta libraries by using iRepertoire HTBI primers and running Arm-PCR on CDR3 regions. TCRdb redid the calling of the multiplex PCR reads with MiXCR, one entry per CDR3 protein. The profile shows about 290,000 distinct CDR3 sequences, roughly 21% of them singletons. The CDR3 has 14 residues. Germline trimming cut 3 bases from V and 5 bases from J; bases unmatched to any gene: 9. Germline V gene lookup returns CDR1 DFQATT and CDR2 SNEGSKA (reference sequence). Time point: persistent/refractory GD, antithyroid drugs over 5 years with positive TRAb. After RNA was extracted from PBMCs, the TCR library was made from it. Patients of an endocrinology department in Xi'an, China, were included.

This TCR came from a female donor with Graves disease. The chain recombines TRBV20-1 with TRBJ2-5; 7 bases line up with TRBD1. The material was peripheral blood mononuclear cells (PBMCs), obtained when the disease was refractory, from a patient treated with antithyroid drugs. The CDR3 nucleotides read TGCAGTGCTAGCCGGGACAGCCCTGGGGAGACCCAGTACTTC. This encodes CSASRDSPGETQYF.